Shown below are 18 T cell receptor beta chains from a single sample sequenced in a study of T cells in Graves' hyperthyroidism and ophthalmopathy. RNA transcripts were the template for amplifying TCR beta CDR3 regions. The HTBI primer set served for first-round RT-PCR of the TCR CDR3. TCRdb reprocessed the multiplex PCR reads with MiXCR, giving one entry per CDR3 protein. The sample carries 490,000 or so distinct CDR3 sequences, just under 20% recorded once. The sample taken for sequencing was blood. These receptors all stem from a man between 40 and 49 years old with Graves' ophthalmopathy.

This clonotype was seen only a few times. The rearrangement uses TRBV11-2 and TRBJ1-1; D is possibly TRBD1 (5 bases). Germline V gene lookup returns CDR1 SGHAT and CDR2 FQNNGV. The CDR3 consists of 12 residues. V was trimmed by 2 bases and J by 12 bases, leaving 13 bases between them. The CDR3 here is CASSLQGRGTFF. CDR3 in DNA: TGTGCCAGCAGCTTACAGGGTCGAGGAACTTTCTTT. Full variable domain (remainder filled in from reference TRBV11-2 and TRBJ1-1): EAGVAQSPRYKIIEKRQSVAFWCNPISGHATLYWYQQILGQGPKLLIQFQNNGVVDDSQLPKDRFSAERLKGVDSTLKIQPAKLEDSAVYLCASSLQGRGTFFGQGTRLTVV.

This clonotype was detected ten times or more. V gene TRBV5-1 combines with J gene TRBJ1-1; D possibly corresponds to TRBD1 (5 bases). This CDR3 is 12 amino acids long. The ends were cut back, 3 bases at V and 8 bases at J, with 11 bases in the middle. CDR1 is SGHRS, CDR2 YFSETQ, per germline. The CDR3 DNA is TGCGCCAGCAGCTGGCCGGGGCCGGAAGCTTTCTTT. Residues: CASSWPGPEAFF.

This clonotype has at least ten counts. This chain links TRBV5-1 with TRBJ2-1; TRBD2 aligns across 15 bases. Germline values: CDR1 SGHRS, CDR2 YFSETQ. The V gene end was trimmed by 4 bases and the J gene end by 7 bases; junction bases not matched to a gene: 3. This CDR3 has 15 amino acids. CDR3 protein: CASSHGLAGGNEQFF. The CDR3 DNA sequence: TGCGCCAGCAGCCATGGACTAGCGGGGGGGAATGAGCAGTTCTTC. The entire variable domain, with the rest obtained from reference TRBV5-1 and TRBJ2-1, is as follows: KAGVTQTPRYLIKTRGQQVTLSCSPISGHRSVSWYQQTPGQGLQFLFEYFSETQRNKGNFPGRFSGRQFSNSRSEMNVSTLELGDSALYLCASSHGLAGGNEQFFGPGTRLTVL.

J is TRBJ2-2 and V is TRBV27; the D is unclear. Between the trimmed V and J ends, which lost 3 bases and 6 bases, there was a span of 8 bases. CDR1 is MNHEY, CDR2 SMNVEV, per germline (reference sequence). This CDR3 contains 13 residues. The CDR3 is CASSFEGPGELFF. The CDR3 bases are TGTGCCAGCAGTTTCGAAGGGCCCGGGGAGCTGTTTTTT.

J is TRBJ2-3 and V is TRBV4-1, with 7 bases that match TRBD2. The CDR3 covers 17 residues. The trim removed 3 bases at V and 2 bases at J, leaving 11 bases unmatched. Germline V gene data show CDR1 as MGHRA and CDR2 as YSYEKL. The CDR3 coding sequence is TGCGCCAGCAGCCATGTTCGTACTAGCGAGATCACAGATACGCAGTATTTT. This codes for CASSHVRTSEITDTQYF.

The chain uses TRBV9 and TRBJ2-5; 10 bases match TRBD1. V shed 3 bases, J shed 5 bases, and the junction held 7 bases outside the gene matches. This CDR3 has 15 residues. Germline lookup yields CDR1 SGDLS and CDR2 YYNGEE. The CDR3 loop reads CASSGGQGGSETQYF. The CDR3 nucleotides read TGTGCCAGCAGCGGCGGACAGGGGGGTTCGGAGACCCAGTACTTC. Drawing the rest from reference TRBV9 and TRBJ2-5, the complete variable domain is DSGVTQTPKHLITATGQRVTLRCSPRSGDLSVYWYQQSLDQGLQFLIQYYNGEERAKGNILERFSAQQFPDLHSELNLSSLELGDSALYFCASSGGQGGSETQYFGPGTRLLVL.

This clonotype was recorded many times. The genes are TRBV6-1 and TRBJ2-2, with D perhaps TRBD1 or TRBD2 (5 bases each). With 10 bases removed from V and 4 bases from J, the gap between germline ends came to 19 bases. The CDR3 sequence is 15 residues long. From germline, CDR1 is MNHNS and CDR2 SASEGT. The CDR3 nucleotides read TGTGCCACTTACGCCGGGACGCAGGTCACCGGGGAGCTGTTTTTT. This gives the protein CATYAGTQVTGELFF.

Note on this clonotype: It may be a read error: a sequence one base away is much more abundant. The chain joins TRBV7-9 to TRBJ2-3; D unclear. Looked up from germline, CDR1 is SEHNR and CDR2 is FQNEAQ (reference sequence). The CDR3 extends over 14 amino acids. The germline V and J ends were trimmed by 5 bases and 6 bases, with 15 bases remaining between them. CDR3: CASSQIGFLDTQYF. The CDR3 DNA reads as TGTGCCAGCAGCCAAATAGGGTTCTTGGATACGCAGTATTTT.

The rearrangement joins TRBV14 to TRBJ2-2; D remains ambiguous. Germline V lookup: CDR1 SGHDN, CDR2 FVKESK. The ends were cut back, 3 bases at V and 1 base at J, with 9 bases in the middle. The CDR3 is made up of 15 amino acids. The CDR3 region is CASSQASQNTGELFF. The CDR3 DNA is TGTGCCAGCAGCCAGGCCAGCCAGAACACCGGGGAGCTGTTTTTT.

Notes on this clonotype: A much larger clone sits a single nucleotide away, making a read error possible. This chain uses TRBV7-9 with TRBJ2-5; weak D call: TRBD2 (5 bases). In germline, CDR1 is SEHNR, CDR2 FQNEAQ (reference sequence). The CDR3 is made up of 14 amino acids. CDR3 DNA: TGTGTCAGCAGCTTAGCATACGGGGAAGAGACCCAGTACTTC. The encoded protein is CVSSLAYGEETQYF.

This clonotype was observed at least ten times. V and J are TRBV3-1 and TRBJ1-1; D uncertain. The length of the CDR3 is 16 residues. Trimming removed 0 bases from V and 0 bases from J, with 11 bases in between. CDR1 and CDR2 (germline): LGHDT, YNNKEL (reference sequence). CDR3 in DNA: TGTGCCAGCAGCCAAGATCTCGGATTTCTGAACACTGAAGCTTTCTTT. Protein product: CASSQDLGFLNTEAFF.

Many counts were recorded for this clonotype. The chain uses TRBV5-5 and TRBJ2-5; TRBD1 or TRBD2 may be the D gene (5 bases each). In germline, CDR1 is SGHKS, CDR2 YYEKEE (reference sequence). V lost 4 bases, J lost 4 bases, and 17 bases lay in between. This CDR3 spans 15 amino acids. CDR3 bases: TGTGCCAGCAGCCCTACCGGGACCGATAGAGAGACCCAGTACTTC. It yields the protein CASSPTGTDRETQYF. Complete variable domain (other parts from reference TRBV5-5 and TRBJ2-5): DAGVTQSPTHLIKTRGQQVTLRCSPISGHKSVSWYQQVLGQGPQFIFQYYEKEERGRGNFPDRFSARQFPNYSSELNVNALLLGDSALYLCASSPTGTDRETQYFGPGTRLLVL.

In regard to this clonotype: This could be a read error, since a much larger clone is one nucleotide away. The chain has TRBV27 and TRBJ2-1; 7 bases are shared with TRBD2. CDR3 length: 15 residues. Germline V gene sequence: CDR1 MNHEY, CDR2 SMNVEV (reference sequence). V gave up 5 bases and J gave up 6 bases; unmatched junction bases: 10. In DNA form, the CDR3 reads TGTGCCAGCAGTCTCTCCGCGGGAGTGATCAATGAGCAGTTCTTC. Protein sequence: CASSLSAGVINEQFF.

The chain couples TRBV6-6 to TRBJ2-5, with no clear D. This CDR3 is built from 18 residues. The V and J ends lost 0 bases and 2 bases respectively, with 19 bases between them. Per germline, CDR1 MNHNY and CDR2 SVGAGI (reference sequence). In nucleotides, the CDR3 is TGTGCCAGCAGTTACTCGGGCACGCTGGTAGCAGGACAAGAGACCCAGTACTTC. Translating gives CASSYSGTLVAGQETQYF.

In its sample, this clonotype was seen a few times. The chain couples TRBV6-1 to TRBJ2-7; D is unresolved. V gave up 5 bases and J gave up 3 bases, with 11 bases separating them. The CDR3 length is 13 residues. The germline CDR1 and CDR2 sequences are MNHNS and SASEGT. The CDR3 region has the DNA TGTGCCAGCAGTCGGGCAGCCAACTACGAGCAGTACTTC. It encodes CASSRAANYEQYF.

Worth noting for this clonotype: Possible read error: a much larger clone is one base away. This chain uses TRBV6-2 or TRBV6-3 with TRBJ2-7; D is unresolved. Germline V gene sequence: CDR1 MNHEY, CDR2 SVGEGT. Trimming left V 2 bases short and J 9 bases short, with 14 bases between. The CDR3 runs 13 residues. The CDR3 DNA reads as TGTGCCAGCAGTTACACCGGTCGCAACGTGCAGTACTTC. Protein sequence: CASSYTGRNVQYF.

The sample holds many counts of this clonotype. V and J are TRBV28 and TRBJ2-5; D unclear. Germline assignment: CDR1 MDHEN and CDR2 SYDVKM. Deletions cut 7 bases from V and 5 bases from J, with 23 bases between. The CDR3 extends over 16 amino acids. Written as DNA, the CDR3 is TGTGCCAGCACCGCGCCGGGCGGTAGTACGCGGGAGACCCAGTACTTC. This gives the protein CASTAPGGSTRETQYF.

The sample holds a few counts of this clonotype. V gene TRBV7-6 combines with J gene TRBJ2-3, with D tentatively TRBD2 (5 bases). The V and J ends lost 1 base and 2 bases respectively, with 10 bases between them. Germline V gives CDR1 SGHVS, CDR2 FNYEAQ. The CDR3 extends over 15 amino acids. The chain's CDR3 is CASSLGPGNTDTQYF. Here the CDR3 DNA reads TGTGCCAGCAGCTTAGGCCCGGGAAACACAGATACGCAGTATTTT.